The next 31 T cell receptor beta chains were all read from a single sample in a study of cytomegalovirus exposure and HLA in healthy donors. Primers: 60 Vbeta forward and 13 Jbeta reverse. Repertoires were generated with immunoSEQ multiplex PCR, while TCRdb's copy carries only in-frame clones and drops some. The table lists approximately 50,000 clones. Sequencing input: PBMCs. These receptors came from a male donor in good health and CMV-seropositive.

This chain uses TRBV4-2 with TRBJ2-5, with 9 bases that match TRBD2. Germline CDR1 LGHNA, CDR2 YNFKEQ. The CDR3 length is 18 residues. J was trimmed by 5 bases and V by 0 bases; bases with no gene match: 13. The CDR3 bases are TGTGCCAGCAGCCAAGAGGTTAGCGGGGGCCCATGGGCGGAGACCCAGTACTTC. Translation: CASSQEVSGGPWAETQYF.

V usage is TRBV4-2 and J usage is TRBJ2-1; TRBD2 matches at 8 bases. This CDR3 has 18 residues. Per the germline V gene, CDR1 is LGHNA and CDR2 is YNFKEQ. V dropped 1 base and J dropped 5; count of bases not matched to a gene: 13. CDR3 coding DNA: TGTGCCAGCAGCCAAGTGGCTAGCGGGCTAGCCCGTCACAATGAGCAGTTCTTC. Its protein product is CASSQVASGLARHNEQFF.

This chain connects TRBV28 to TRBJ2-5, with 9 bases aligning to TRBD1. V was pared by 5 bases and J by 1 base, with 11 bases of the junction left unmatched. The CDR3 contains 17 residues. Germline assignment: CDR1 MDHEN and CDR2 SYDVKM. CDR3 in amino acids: CASSPHGQGRAQETQYF. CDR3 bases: TGTGCCAGCAGTCCCCATGGACAGGGGCGAGCCCAAGAGACCCAGTACTTC.

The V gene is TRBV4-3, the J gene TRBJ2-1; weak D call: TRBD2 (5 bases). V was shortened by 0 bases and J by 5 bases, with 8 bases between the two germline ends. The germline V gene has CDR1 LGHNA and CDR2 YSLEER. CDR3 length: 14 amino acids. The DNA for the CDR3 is TGCGCCAGCAGCCAAGATTTGGGAGACAATGAGCAGTTCTTC. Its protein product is CASSQDLGDNEQFF.

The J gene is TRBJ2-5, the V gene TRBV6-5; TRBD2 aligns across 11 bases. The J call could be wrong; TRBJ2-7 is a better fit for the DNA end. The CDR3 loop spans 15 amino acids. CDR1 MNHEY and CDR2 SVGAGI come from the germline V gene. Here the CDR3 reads CASSSGLAETYEQYF. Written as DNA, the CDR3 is TGTGCCAGCAGTTCGGGACTAGCGGAAACCTACGAGCAGTACTTC.

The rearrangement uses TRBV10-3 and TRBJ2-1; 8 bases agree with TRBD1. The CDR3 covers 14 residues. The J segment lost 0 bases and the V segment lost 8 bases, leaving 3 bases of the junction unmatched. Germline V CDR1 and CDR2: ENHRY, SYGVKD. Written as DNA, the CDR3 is TGTGCCATCGGACAGGGAACCTCCTACAATGAGCAGTTCTTC. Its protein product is CAIGQGTSYNEQFF.

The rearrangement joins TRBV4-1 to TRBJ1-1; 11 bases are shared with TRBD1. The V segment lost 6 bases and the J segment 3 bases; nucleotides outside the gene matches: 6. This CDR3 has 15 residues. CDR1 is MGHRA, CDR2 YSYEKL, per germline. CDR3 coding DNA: TGCGCCAGCAGTCCGGGACAGGGGGGGTACACTGAAGCTTTCTTT. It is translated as CASSPGQGGYTEAFF.

CDR3 sequence: CASSLGLAVVGGELFF. The CDR3 DNA is TGTGCCAGCAGCCTGGGACTAGCGGTTGTTGGCGGGGAGCTGTTTTTT. The V and J genes are TRBV5-6 and TRBJ2-2; 11 bases map to TRBD2. This CDR3 region has 16 residues. CDR1 and CDR2 (germline): SGHDT, YYEEEE. V trimming: 4 bases; J trimming: 7 bases; junction bases outside the gene matches: 9.

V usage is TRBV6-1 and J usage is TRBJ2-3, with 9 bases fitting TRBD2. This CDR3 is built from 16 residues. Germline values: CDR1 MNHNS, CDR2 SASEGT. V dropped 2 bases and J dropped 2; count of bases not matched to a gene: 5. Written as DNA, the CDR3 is TGTGCCAGCAGTGAATTGGGGGGACTAGCCACAGATACGCAGTATTTT. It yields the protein CASSELGGLATDTQYF.

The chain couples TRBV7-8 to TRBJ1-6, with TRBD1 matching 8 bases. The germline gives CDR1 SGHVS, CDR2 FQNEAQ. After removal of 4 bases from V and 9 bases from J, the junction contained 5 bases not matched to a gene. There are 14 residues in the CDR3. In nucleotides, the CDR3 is TGTGCCAGCAGCTCGGGACAGGTGGGTTCACCCCTCCACTTT. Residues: CASSSGQVGSPLHF.

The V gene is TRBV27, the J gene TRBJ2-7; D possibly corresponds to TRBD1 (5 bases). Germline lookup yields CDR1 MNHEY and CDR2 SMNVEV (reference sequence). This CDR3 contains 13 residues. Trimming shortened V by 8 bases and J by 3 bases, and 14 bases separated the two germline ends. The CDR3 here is CASSLGAYYEQYF. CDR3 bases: TGTGCCAGCTCCCTTGGGGCCTACTACGAGCAGTACTTC.

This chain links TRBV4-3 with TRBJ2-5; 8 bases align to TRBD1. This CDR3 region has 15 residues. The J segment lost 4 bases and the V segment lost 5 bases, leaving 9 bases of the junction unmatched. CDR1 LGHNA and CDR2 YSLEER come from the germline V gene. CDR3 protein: CASSTRPDRVETQYF. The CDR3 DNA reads TGCGCCAGCAGCACTCGCCCGGACAGGGTAGAGACCCAGTACTTC.

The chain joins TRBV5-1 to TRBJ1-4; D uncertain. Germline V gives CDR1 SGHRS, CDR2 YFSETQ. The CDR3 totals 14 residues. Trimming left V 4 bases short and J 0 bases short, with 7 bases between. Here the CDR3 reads CASSSGATNEKLFF. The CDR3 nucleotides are TGCGCCAGCAGCAGCGGGGCAACTAATGAAAAACTGTTTTTT. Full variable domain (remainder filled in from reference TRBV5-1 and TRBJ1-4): KAGVTQTPRYLIKTRGQQVTLSCSPISGHRSVSWYQQTPGQGLQFLFEYFSETQRNKGNFPGRFSGRQFSNSRSEMNVSTLELGDSALYLCASSSGATNEKLFFGSGTQLSVL.

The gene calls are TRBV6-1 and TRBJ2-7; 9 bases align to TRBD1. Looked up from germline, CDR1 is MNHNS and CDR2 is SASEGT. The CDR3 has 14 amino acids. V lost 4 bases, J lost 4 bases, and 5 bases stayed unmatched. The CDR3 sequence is CASSAPGQGYEQYF. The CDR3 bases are TGTGCCAGCAGTGCGCCGGGACAGGGTTACGAGCAGTACTTC.

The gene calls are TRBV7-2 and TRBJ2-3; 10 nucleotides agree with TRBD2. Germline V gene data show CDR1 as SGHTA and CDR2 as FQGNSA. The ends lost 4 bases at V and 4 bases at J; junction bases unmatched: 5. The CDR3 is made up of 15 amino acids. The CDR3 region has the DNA TGTGCCAGCAGCTCCCTTGGACTAGCGGCAGATACGCAGTATTTT. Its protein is CASSSLGLAADTQYF.

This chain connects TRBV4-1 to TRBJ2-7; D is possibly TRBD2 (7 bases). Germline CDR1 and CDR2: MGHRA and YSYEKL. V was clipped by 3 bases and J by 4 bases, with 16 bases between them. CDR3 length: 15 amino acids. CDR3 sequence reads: CASSQGRGAAYEQYF. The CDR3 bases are TGCGCCAGCAGCCAGGGGAGGGGGGCGGCATACGAGCAGTACTTC.

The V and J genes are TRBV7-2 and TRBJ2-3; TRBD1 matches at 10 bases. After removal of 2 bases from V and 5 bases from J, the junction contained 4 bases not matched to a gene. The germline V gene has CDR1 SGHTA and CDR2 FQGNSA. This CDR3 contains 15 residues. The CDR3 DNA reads TGTGCCAGCAGCTTAACCGGGACAGGGGAAGATACGCAGTATTTT. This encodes CASSLTGTGEDTQYF.

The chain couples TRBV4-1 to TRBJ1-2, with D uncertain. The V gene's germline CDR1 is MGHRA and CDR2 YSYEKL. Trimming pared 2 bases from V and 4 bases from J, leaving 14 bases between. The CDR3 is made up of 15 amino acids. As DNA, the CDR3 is TGCGCCAGCAGCCAATTCGCGCGGGCCCCCTATGGCTACACCTTC. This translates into CASSQFARAPYGYTF.

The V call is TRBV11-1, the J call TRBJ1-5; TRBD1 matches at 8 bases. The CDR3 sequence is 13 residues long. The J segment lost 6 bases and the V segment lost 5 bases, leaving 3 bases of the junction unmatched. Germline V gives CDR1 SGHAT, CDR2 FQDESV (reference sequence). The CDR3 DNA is TGTGCCAGCAGCCCGGGACAGGCTCAGCCCCAGCATTTT. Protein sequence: CASSPGQAQPQHF.

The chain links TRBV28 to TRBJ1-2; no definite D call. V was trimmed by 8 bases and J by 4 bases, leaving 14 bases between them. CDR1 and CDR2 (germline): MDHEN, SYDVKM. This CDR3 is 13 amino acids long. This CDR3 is CASSPVGRYGYTF. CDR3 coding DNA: TGTGCCAGCTCCCCTGTGGGCCGCTATGGCTACACCTTC.

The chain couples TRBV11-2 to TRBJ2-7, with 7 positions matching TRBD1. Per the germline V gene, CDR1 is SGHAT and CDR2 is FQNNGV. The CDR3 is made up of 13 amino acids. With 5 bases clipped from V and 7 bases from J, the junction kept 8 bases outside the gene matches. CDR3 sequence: CASSPGTVSEQYF. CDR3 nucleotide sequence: TGTGCCAGCAGCCCCGGGACAGTATCGGAGCAGTACTTC. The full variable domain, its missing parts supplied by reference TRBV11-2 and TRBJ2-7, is EAGVAQSPRYKIIEKRQSVAFWCNPISGHATLYWYQQILGQGPKLLIQFQNNGVVDDSQLPKDRFSAERLKGVDSTLKIQPAKLEDSAVYLCASSPGTVSEQYFGPGTRLTVT.

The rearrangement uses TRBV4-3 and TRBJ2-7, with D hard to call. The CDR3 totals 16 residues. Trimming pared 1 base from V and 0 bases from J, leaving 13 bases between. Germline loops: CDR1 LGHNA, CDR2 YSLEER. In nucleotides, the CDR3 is TGCGCCAGCAGCCAAGTTTGGTCCAGACTCTCCTACGAGCAGTACTTC. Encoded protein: CASSQVWSRLSYEQYF.

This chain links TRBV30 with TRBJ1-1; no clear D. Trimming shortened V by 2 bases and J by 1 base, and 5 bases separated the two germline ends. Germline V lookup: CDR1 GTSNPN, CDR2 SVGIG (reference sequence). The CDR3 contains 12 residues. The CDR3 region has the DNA TGTGCCTGGAGTCTACCGAACACTGAAGCTTTCTTT. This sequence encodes CAWSLPNTEAFF.

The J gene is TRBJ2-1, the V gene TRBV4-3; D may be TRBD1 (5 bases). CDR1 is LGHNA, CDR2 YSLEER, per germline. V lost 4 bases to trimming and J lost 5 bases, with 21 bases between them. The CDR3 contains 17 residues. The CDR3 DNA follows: TGCGCCAGCAGCCCGAACCCGTCGGCAGGGCTTAACAATGAGCAGTTCTTC. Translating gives CASSPNPSAGLNNEQFF.

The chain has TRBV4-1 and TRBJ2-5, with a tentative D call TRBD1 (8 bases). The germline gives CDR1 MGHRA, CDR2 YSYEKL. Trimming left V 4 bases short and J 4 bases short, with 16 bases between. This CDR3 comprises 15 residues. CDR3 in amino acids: CASSPDRGGRETQYF. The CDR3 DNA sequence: TGCGCCAGCAGCCCCGACAGGGGAGGGCGAGAGACCCAGTACTTC.

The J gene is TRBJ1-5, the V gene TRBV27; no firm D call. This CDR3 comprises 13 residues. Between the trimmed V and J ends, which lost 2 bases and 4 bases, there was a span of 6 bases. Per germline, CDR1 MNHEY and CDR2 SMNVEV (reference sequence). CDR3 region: CASSLTGNQPQHF. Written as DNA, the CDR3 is TGTGCCAGCAGTTTAACGGGGAATCAGCCCCAGCATTTT.

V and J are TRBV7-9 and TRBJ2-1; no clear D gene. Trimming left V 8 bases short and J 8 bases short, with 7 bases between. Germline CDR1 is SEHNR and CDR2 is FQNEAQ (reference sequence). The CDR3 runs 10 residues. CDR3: CASGPYEQFF. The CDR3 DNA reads TGTGCCAGCGGGCCTTATGAGCAGTTCTTC.

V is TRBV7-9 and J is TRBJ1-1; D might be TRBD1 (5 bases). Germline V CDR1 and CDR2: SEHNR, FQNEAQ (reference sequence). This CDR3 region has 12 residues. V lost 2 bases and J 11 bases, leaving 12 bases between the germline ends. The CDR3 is CASSLSGSIAFF. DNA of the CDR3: TGTGCCAGCAGCTTATCAGGGTCAATCGCTTTCTTT.

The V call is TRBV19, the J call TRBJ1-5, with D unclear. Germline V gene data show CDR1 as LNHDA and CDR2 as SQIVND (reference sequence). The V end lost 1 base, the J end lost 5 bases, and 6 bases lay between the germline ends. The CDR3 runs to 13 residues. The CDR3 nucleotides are TGTGCCAGTAGTATAGCTCGAGATCAGCCCCAGCATTTT. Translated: CASSIARDQPQHF.

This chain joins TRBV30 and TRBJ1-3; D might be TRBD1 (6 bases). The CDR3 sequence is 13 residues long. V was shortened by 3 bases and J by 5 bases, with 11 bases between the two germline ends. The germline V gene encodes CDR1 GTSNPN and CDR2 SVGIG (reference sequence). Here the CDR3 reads CAWRPGGRNTIYF. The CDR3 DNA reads TGTGCCTGGAGACCGGGGGGCAGAAACACCATATATTTT.

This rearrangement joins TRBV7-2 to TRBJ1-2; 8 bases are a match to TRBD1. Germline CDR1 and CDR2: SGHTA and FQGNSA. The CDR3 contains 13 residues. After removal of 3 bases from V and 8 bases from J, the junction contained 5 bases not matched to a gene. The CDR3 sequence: CASSFGQGRGYTF. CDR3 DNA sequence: TGTGCCAGCAGCTTTGGACAGGGCCGGGGCTACACCTTC.